This T cell receptor (beta chain) was observed in a study of cytomegalovirus exposure and HLA in healthy donors. Broader study findings: As a later analysis showed, a missense DCLRE1C variant was linked to trimming of TCR beta V- and J-genes. Most TCR sequences were uncommon, yet certain public TCRs appeared in many donors. Later, TCR association rates were found to vary by HLA locus, highest for DRB1 and lowest for HLA-C.

The CDR3 has 15 residues. Germline CDR1 reads SGHRS; CDR2 reads YFSETQ. The junction had 3 bases not matched to a gene; V was cut back by 0 bases and J by 7 bases. This clone has only a few counts. Its antigen is undetermined. The sample contains more than one DNA sequence encoding this CDR3. With 60 Vbeta and 13 Jbeta primers, the PCR was carried out. The assay was immunoSEQ multiplex PCR, and TCRdb's table has in-frame clones only and misses some. The table has about 210,000 clones, around nine tenths seen once. The source of this sequence is a woman aged 25 to 45 in good health and CMV-seronegative. The sequencing sample was made of PBMCs. The V gene is TRBV5-1, the J gene TRBJ2-1; 11 bases are shared with TRBD2. The CDR3 sequence: CASSLALAGGNEQFF. CDR3 nucleotides: TGCGCCAGCAGCTTGGCTCTAGCGGGGGGAAATGAGCAGTTCTTC. The full variable domain, its missing parts supplied by reference TRBV5-1 and TRBJ2-1, is KAGVTQTPRYLIKTRGQQVTLSCSPISGHRSVSWYQQTPGQGLQFLFEYFSETQRNKGNFPGRFSGRQFSNSRSEMNVSTLELGDSALYLCASSLALAGGNEQFFGPGTRLTVL.